This TCR beta chain was documented in a study of blood T cell repertoires in COVID-19. Whole-study context: Both acute and convalescent COVID-19 samples were obtained from the United States, Italy and Spain. The cDNA or gDNA used as material had been derived from T cells, B-cell-depleted T cells, or PBMCs.

As handled by the study authors: Scientists estimated how many nucleated cells there were by amplifying reference gene primers. TCRdb's copy holds only in-frame clones and misses some; the assay was immunoSEQ multiplex PCR. Clone size and V and J calls were adopted from that table, with D and trimming inferred from the DNA. Of roughly 90,000 clones listed, 89% are singletons. Seattle patients were enrolled during active infection and followed longitudinally. Concerning this clone itself: Mismatch with germline at one junction end may stem from a read error.

Per germline, CDR1 SSHAT and CDR2 FNYEAQ (reference sequence). There are 15 residues in the CDR3. The TCR originated in a man aged 50-60 years with COVID-19, enrolled during active disease. The rearrangement joins TRBV7-7 to TRBJ2-1, with 9 bases that match TRBD2. Input material: peripheral blood. CDR3 region: CASSPEAVRGGEQFF. CDR3 bases: TGTGCTAGCAGCCCTGAGGCGGTGCGGGGGGGTGAGCAGTTCTTC.